This is a list of T cell receptor beta chains from one sample in a study of T cells in Graves' hyperthyroidism and ophthalmopathy. TCRdb redid the calling of the multiplex PCR reads with MiXCR, one entry per CDR3 protein. The sample includes 250,000 to 300,000 distinct CDR3 sequences, approximately 14% seen only once; the top ten take roughly 31%. Sequencing was performed on blood. The receptors were gathered from a woman between 45 and 65 years old with Graves' hyperthyroidism that later progressed to Graves' ophthalmopathy. CDR3s leave out the opening cysteine and the closing phenylalanine or tryptophan.

TRBJ2-3	TRBV29-1	SAEGGGDTQY
TRBJ2-1	TRBV20-1	SARSGGGNEQF
TRBJ1-5	TRBV19	ASSIQGGRSQPQH
TRBJ1-1	TRBV18	ASSPSVEAF
TRBJ2-1	TRBV12-3/TRBV12-4	ASSFDTYNEQF
TRBJ2-7	TRBV18	ASSPYETGRSYEQY
TRBJ2-7	TRBV7-9	ASSSWTSGTYEQY
TRBJ2-7	TRBV29-1	SVYADRGHEQY
TRBJ1-6	TRBV20-1	SAPYGRSSYNSPLH
TRBJ2-2	TRBV27	ASSDSVTNIGELF
TRBJ1-2	TRBV12-3/TRBV12-4	ASSPGGGGNYGYT
TRBJ1-1	TRBV6-1	ASSAPRQVINTEAF
TRBJ2-7	TRBV27	ASSLTQSYEQY
TRBJ2-3	TRBV5-6	ASSARDTQY
TRBJ1-6	TRBV10-3	ACRQGGSPLH
TRBJ1-2	TRBV28	ASSFTYRGPNYGYT
TRBJ1-6	TRBV28	ASSLGGEKPYNSPLH
TRBJ2-3	TRBV20-1	SARDYRGDTDTQY
TRBJ2-7	TRBV27	ASSPPRDRGLFEQY
TRBJ2-7	TRBV20-1	SATVAGTAYEQY
TRBJ1-2	TRBV7-2	ASSLGQGGGYT
TRBJ2-7	TRBV2	ASRPELAGYEQY
TRBJ2-5	TRBV3-1	ASNLGTETQY
TRBJ1-2	TRBV27	ASSLSRGNYGYT
TRBJ1-2	TRBV19	ASSTDRTPSGYT
TRBJ2-3	TRBV25-1	ASSEWGNRPDTQY
TRBJ2-1	TRBV11-2	ASSLESGMYNEQF
TRBJ1-3	TRBV6-6	ASSYSRPEEGGNTIY
TRBJ2-1	TRBV6-1	ASSSGTSEHNEQF
TRBJ2-5	TRBV24-1	ATSDSPRTAQETQY
TRBJ2-3	TRBV13	ASSSRTGTHPVTDTQY
TRBJ1-1	TRBV4-1	ASSHPGLNTEAF
TRBJ1-2	TRBV5-5	ASSWDLDYGYT
TRBJ1-1	TRBV3-1	ASGWLSRGTEAF
TRBJ2-2	TRBV12-3/TRBV12-4	ASRPGAGELF
TRBJ1-1	TRBV27	ASSHGASLEAF
TRBJ1-3	TRBV5-1	ASSFSHGLSGGNTIY
TRBJ2-1	TRBV5-6	ASSLAHLPYNEQF
TRBJ1-1	TRBV5-1	ASSLVTGQGADTEAF